The clone carrying this TCR beta chain came up once. These data are taken from a study of CD8 T cells in Susac syndrome. Germline CDR1 is SGHNT and CDR2 is YYREEE (reference sequence). This CDR3 spans 16 amino acids. The ends lost 3 bases at V and 2 bases at J; junction bases unmatched: 10. The authors carried out high-throughput sequencing of TCR beta. They applied it to CD8+ and CD4+ T cells obtained from blood. FACS enriched CD8+ TEMRA cells, while bulk CD8+ and CD4+ were negatively isolated. A quantity of 0.5 to 1 ug RNA underwent reverse transcription using random hexamers. The TCR beta CDR3 was amplified by immunoSEQ multiplex PCR across 54 Vbeta, 13 Jbeta. TCRdb reprocessed the immunoSEQ multiplex PCR reads via MiXCR and lists one record per CDR3 protein. In the table there are 150,000 to 160,000 distinct CDR3 sequences, roughly 96% of which are singletons.

This receptor was identified in a human donor with multiple sclerosis. The gene calls are TRBV5-4 and TRBJ1-2; 7 positions agree with TRBD1. Sequenced material: CD8+ T cells from PBMCs. The CDR3 loop reads CASSWPDRSYNYGYTF. The CDR3 DNA follows: TGTGCCAGCAGCTGGCCGGACAGGTCATACAACTATGGCTACACCTTC.